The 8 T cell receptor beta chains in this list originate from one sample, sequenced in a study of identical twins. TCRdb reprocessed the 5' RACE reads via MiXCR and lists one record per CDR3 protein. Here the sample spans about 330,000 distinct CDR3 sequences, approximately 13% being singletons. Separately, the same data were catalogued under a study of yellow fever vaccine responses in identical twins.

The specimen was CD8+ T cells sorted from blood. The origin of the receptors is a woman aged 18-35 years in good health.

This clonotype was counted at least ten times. CDR3: CASSFSPSGSLSSYEQYF. The CDR3 DNA reads TGTGCCAGCAGTTTTTCACCTAGCGGGTCGTTGAGCTCCTACGAGCAGTACTTC. V gene TRBV12-3 or TRBV12-4 combines with J gene TRBJ2-7, with 8 bases lining up with TRBD2. This CDR3 contains 18 residues. V trimming: 3 bases; J trimming: 0 bases; junction bases outside the gene matches: 13.

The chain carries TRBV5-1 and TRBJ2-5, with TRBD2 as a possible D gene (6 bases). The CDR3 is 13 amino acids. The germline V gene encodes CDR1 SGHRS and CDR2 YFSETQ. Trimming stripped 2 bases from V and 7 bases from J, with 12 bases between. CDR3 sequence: CASSFAEGGTQYF. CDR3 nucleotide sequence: TGCGCCAGCAGCTTCGCGGAGGGCGGGACCCAGTACTTC.

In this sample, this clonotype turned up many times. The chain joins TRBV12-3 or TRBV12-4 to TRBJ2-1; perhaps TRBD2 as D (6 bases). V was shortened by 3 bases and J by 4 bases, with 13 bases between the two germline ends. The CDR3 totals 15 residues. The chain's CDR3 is CASSFSAGTYNEQFF. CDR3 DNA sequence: TGTGCCAGCAGTTTTTCGGCAGGGACTTACAATGAGCAGTTCTTC.

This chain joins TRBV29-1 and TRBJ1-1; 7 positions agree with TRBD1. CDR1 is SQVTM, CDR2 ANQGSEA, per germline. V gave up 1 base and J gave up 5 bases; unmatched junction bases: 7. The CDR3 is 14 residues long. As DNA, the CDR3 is TGCAGCGTTGAAGTGGTGACAGGGAGGACTGAAGCTTTCTTT. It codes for CSVEVVTGRTEAFF.

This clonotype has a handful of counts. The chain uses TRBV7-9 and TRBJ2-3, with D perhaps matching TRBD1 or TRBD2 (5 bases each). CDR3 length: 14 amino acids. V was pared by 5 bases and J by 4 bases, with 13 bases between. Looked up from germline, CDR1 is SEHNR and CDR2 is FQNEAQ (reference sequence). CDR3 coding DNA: TGTGCCAGCAGCACCGAGGGGACCTCAGATACGCAGTATTTT. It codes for CASSTEGTSDTQYF.

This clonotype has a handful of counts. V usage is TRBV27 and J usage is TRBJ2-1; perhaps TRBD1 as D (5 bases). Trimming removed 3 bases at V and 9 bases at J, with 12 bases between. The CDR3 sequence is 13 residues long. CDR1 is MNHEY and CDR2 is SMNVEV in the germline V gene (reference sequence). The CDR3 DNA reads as TGTGCCAGCAGTTTGACCTCGACAGCTGAGCAGTTCTTC. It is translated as CASSLTSTAEQFF.

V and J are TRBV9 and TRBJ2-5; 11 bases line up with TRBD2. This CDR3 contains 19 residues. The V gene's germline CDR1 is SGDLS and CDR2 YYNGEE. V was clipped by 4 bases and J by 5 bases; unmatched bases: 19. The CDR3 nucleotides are TGTGCCAGCAGCCCATCCACAATCGGAGTAGCGGGGGGGTTGGAGACCCAGTACTTC. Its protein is CASSPSTIGVAGGLETQYF. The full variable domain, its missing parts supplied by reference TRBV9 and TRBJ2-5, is DSGVTQTPKHLITATGQRVTLRCSPRSGDLSVYWYQQSLDQGLQFLIQYYNGEERAKGNILERFSAQQFPDLHSELNLSSLELGDSALYFCASSPSTIGVAGGLETQYFGPGTRLLVL.

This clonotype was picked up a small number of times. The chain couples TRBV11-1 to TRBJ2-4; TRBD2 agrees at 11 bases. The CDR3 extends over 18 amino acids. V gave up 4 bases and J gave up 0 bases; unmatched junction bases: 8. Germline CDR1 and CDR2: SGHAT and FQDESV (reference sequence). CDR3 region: CASSSSWTSGLAKNIQYF. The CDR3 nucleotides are TGTGCCAGCAGCTCCTCCTGGACTAGCGGGTTAGCCAAAAACATTCAGTACTTC.